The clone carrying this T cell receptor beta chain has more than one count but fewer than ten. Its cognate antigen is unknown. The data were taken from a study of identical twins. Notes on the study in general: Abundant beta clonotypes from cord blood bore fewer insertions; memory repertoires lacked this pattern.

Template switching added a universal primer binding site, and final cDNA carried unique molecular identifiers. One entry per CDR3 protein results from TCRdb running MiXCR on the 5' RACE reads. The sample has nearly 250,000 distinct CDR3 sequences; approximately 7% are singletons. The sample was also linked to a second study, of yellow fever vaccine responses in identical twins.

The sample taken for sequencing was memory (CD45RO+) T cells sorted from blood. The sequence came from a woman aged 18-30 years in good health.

The CDR3 DNA is TGCAGCGTTGGGGCATTGGGGGAGCAGTTCTTC. Translation gives CSVGALGEQFF. This chain connects TRBV29-1 to TRBJ2-1; D uncertain. Germline values: CDR1 SQVTM, CDR2 ANQGSEA. V was pared by 4 bases and J by 10 bases, with 11 bases between. This CDR3 spans 11 amino acids.